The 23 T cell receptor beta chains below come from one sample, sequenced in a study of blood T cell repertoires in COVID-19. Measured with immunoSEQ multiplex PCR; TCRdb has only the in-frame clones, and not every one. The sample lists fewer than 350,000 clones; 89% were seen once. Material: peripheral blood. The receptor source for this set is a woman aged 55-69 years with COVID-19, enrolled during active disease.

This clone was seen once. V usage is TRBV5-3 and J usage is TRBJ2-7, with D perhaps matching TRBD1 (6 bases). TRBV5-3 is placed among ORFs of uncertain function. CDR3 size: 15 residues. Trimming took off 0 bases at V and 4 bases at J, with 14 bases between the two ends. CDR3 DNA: TGTGCCAGAAGCTTGGGGGGGCTAGCTCCGTACGAGCAGTACTTC. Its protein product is CARSLGGLAPYEQYF.

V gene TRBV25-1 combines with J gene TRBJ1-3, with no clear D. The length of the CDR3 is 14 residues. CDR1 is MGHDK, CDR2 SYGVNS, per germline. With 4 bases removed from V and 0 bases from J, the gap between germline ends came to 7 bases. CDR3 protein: CASSGYSSGNTIYF. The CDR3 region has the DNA TGTGCCAGCAGTGGTTACAGCTCTGGAAACACCATATATTTT.

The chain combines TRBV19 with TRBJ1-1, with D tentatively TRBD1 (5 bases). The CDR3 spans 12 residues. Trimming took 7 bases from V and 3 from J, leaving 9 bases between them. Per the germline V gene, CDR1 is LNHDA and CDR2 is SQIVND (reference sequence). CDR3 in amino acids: CASKGQYTEAFF. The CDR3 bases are TGTGCCAGTAAGGGGCAATACACTGAAGCTTTCTTT.

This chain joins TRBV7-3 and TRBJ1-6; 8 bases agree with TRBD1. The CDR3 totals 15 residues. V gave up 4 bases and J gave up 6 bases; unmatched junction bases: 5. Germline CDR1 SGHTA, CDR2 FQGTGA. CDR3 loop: CASSSGQGLNSPLHF. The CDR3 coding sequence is TGTGCCAGCAGCTCCGGACAGGGCCTTAATTCACCCCTCCACTTT.

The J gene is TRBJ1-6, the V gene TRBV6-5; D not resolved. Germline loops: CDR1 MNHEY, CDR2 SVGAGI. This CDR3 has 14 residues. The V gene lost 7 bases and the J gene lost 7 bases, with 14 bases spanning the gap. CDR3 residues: CASTTVRANSPLHF. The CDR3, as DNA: TGTGCCAGCACCACCGTGAGGGCAAATTCACCCCTCCACTTT.

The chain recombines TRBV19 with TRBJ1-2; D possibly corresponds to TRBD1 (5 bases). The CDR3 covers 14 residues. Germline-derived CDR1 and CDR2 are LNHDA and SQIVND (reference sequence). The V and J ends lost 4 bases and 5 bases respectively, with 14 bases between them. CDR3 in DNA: TGTGCCAGTAGTACGTCCGCCAGGGCGTATGGCTACACCTTC. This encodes CASSTSARAYGYTF.

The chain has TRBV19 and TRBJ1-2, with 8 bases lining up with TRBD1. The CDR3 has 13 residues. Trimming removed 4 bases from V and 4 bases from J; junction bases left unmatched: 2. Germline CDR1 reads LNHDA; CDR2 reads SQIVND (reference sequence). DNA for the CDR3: TGTGCCAGTAGTACCGGACAGGGCTATGGCTACACCTTC. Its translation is CASSTGQGYGYTF.

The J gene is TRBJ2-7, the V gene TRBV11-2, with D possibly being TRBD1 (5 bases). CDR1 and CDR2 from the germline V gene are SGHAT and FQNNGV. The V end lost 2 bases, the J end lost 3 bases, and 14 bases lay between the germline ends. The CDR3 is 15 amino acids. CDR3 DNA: TGTGCCAGCAGCTTACGGCCAGGGCCGGGCTACGAGCAGTACTTC. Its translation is CASSLRPGPGYEQYF.

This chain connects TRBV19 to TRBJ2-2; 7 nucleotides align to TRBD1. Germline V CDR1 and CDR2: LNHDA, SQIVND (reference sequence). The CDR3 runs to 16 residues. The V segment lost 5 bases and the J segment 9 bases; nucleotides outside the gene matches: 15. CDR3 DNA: TGTGCCAGTAGTCGTCAGGGACAGCGGCAAAGCAGGGAGCTGTTTTTT. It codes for CASSRQGQRQSRELFF.

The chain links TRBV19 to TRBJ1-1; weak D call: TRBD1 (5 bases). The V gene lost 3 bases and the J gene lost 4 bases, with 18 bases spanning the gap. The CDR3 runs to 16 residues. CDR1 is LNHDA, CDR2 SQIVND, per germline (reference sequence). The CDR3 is CASSMVGASGGTEAFF. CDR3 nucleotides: TGTGCCAGTAGTATGGTAGGGGCCTCAGGTGGCACTGAAGCTTTCTTT.

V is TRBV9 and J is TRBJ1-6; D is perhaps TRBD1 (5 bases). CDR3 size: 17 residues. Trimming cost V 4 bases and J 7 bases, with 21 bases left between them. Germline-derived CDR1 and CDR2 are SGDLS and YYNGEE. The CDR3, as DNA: TGTGCCAGCAGCCCAGTGGGGACTCCGTCTCCGAATTCACCCCTCCACTTT. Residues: CASSPVGTPSPNSPLHF. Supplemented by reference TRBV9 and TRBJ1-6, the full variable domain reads DSGVTQTPKHLITATGQRVTLRCSPRSGDLSVYWYQQSLDQGLQFLIQYYNGEERAKGNILERFSAQQFPDLHSELNLSSLELGDSALYFCASSPVGTPSPNSPLHFGNGTRLTVT.

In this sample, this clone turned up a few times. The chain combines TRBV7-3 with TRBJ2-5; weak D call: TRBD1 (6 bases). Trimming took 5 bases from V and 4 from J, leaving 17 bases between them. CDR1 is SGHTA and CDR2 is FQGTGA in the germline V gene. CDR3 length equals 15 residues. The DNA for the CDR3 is TGTGCCAGCAGCCGAGGGGGTACCGGGGTAGAGACCCAGTACTTC. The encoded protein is CASSRGGTGVETQYF. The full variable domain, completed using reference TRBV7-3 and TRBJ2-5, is GAGVSQTPSNKVTEKGKYVELRCDPISGHTALYWYRQSLGQGPEFLIYFQGTGAADDSGLPNDRFFAVRPEGSVSTLKIQRTERGDSAVYLCASSRGGTGVETQYFGPGTRLLVL.

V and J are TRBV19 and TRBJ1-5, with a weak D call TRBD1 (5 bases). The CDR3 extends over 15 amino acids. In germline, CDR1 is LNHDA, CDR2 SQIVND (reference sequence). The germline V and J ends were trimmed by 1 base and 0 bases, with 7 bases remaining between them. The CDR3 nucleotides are TGTGCCAGTAGTATAGTACAGGATAGCAATCAGCCCCAGCATTTT. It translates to CASSIVQDSNQPQHF.

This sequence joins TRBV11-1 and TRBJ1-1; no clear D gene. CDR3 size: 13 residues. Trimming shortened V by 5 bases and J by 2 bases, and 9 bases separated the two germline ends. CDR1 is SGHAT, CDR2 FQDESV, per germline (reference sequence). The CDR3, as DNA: TGTGCCAGCAGCCCGGAGCACAACACTGAAGCTTTCTTT. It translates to CASSPEHNTEAFF.

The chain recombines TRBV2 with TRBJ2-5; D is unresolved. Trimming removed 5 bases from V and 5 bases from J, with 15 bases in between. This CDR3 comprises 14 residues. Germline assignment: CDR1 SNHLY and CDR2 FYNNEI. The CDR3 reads CASSSLGPRETQYF. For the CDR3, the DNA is TGTGCCAGCAGTTCGCTTGGGCCCCGGGAGACCCAGTACTTC.

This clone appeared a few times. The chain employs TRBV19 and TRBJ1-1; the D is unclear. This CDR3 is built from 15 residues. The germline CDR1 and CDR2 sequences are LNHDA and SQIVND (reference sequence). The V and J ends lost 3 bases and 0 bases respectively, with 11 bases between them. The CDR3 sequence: CASSMINRLNTEAFF. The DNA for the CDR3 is TGTGCCAGTAGTATGATAAATCGGTTGAACACTGAAGCTTTCTTT.

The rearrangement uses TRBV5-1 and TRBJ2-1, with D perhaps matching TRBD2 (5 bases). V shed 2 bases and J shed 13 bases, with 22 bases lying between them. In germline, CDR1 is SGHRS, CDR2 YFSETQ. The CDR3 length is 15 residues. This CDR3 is CASSLGTGPEAVQFF. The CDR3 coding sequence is TGCGCCAGCAGCTTAGGAACCGGGCCGGAGGCCGTACAGTTCTTC.

In nucleotides, the CDR3 is TGTGCCAGCAGCTTTAGCGGGGGCAATCGGATCGGGGAGCTGTTTTTT. It specifies CASSFSGGNRIGELFF. The chain recombines TRBV13 with TRBJ2-2; 9 bases map to TRBD2. The CDR3 has 16 amino acids. Germline CDR1 reads PRHDT; CDR2 reads FYEKMQ (reference sequence). V shed 3 bases, J shed 7 bases, and the junction held 9 bases outside the gene matches.

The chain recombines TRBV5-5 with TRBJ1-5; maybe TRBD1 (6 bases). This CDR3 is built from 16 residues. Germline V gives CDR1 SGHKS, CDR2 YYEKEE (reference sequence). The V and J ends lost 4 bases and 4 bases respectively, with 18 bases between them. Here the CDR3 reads CASSPDDRSRNQPQHF. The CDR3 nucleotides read TGTGCCAGCAGCCCTGACGACAGGTCCCGGAATCAGCCCCAGCATTTT.

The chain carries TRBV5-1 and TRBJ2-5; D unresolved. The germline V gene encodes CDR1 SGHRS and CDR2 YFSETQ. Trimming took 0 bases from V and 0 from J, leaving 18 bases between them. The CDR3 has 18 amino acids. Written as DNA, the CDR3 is TGCGCCAGCAGCTTGGCAGGAATGGCGAACCTCAACCAAGAGACCCAGTACTTC. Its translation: CASSLAGMANLNQETQYF.

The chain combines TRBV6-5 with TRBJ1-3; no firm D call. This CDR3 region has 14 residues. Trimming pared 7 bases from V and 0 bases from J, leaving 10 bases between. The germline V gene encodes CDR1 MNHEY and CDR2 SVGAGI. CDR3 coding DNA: TGTGCCAGCATTCCAAGAGTCTCTGGAAACACCATATATTTT. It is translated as CASIPRVSGNTIYF.

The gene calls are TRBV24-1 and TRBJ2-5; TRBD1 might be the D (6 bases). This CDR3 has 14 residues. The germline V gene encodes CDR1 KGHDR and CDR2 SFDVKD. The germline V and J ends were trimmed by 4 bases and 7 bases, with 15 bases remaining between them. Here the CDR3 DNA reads TGTGCCACCAGTGAGGGTGGGGGCAGGGGGACCCAGTACTTC. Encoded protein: CATSEGGGRGTQYF.

CDR3 in DNA: TGCGCCAGCAAAGGAACGACAGTTAATCCCTCTGGGGCCAACGTCCTGACTTTC. Translating it yields CASKGTTVNPSGANVLTF. This sequence joins TRBV5-1 and TRBJ2-6, with a possible D match to TRBD1 (5 bases). Germline assignment: CDR1 SGHRS and CDR2 YFSETQ. This CDR3 is built from 18 residues. Deletions cut 6 bases from V and 0 bases from J, with 19 bases between.